The 20 T cell receptor beta chains below all came from one sample that was sequenced in a study of blood T cell repertoires in COVID-19. Data came from immunoSEQ multiplex PCR; TCRdb stores just in-frame clones and leaves some out. Counted here are some 200,000 clones, around nine tenths occurring once; the ten biggest clones make up around 2.7%. Material for sequencing was peripheral blood. Receptors were obtained from a man aged 35 to 55 with active or convalescent COVID-19.

V usage is TRBV7-2 and J usage is TRBJ2-7; 16 bases align to TRBD2. This CDR3 has 16 amino acids. CDR1 and CDR2 from the germline V gene are SGHTA and FQGNSA. With 5 bases clipped from V and 11 bases from J, the junction kept 12 bases outside the gene matches. DNA for the CDR3: TGTGCCAGCAGCGCCTCCCCGGGGACTAGCGGGGGGGCGGAGTACTTC. It yields the protein CASSASPGTSGGAEYF.

The chain couples TRBV27 to TRBJ1-2, with D unresolved. Germline CDR1 is MNHEY and CDR2 is SMNVEV (reference sequence). Trimming took off 8 bases at V and 1 base at J, with 11 bases between the two ends. This CDR3 spans 13 amino acids. CDR3 DNA: TGTGCCAGCTGGACTGCGGGTAACTATGGCTACACCTTC. Translation: CASWTAGNYGYTF.

This chain connects TRBV19 to TRBJ1-5; possible D gene TRBD1, 6 bases. The CDR3 runs 17 residues. V was pared by 7 bases and J by 0 bases, with 19 bases between. The germline CDR1 and CDR2 sequences are LNHDA and SQIVND (reference sequence). CDR3 amino acids: CASKRGFRGDSNQPQHF. The DNA for the CDR3 is TGTGCCAGTAAACGCGGTTTCAGGGGCGATAGCAATCAGCCCCAGCATTTT.

V usage is TRBV18 and J usage is TRBJ1-2; no firm D call. Germline CDR1 reads KGHSH; CDR2 reads LQKENI. The CDR3 extends over 14 amino acids. Trimming left V 6 bases short and J 8 bases short, with 19 bases between. The CDR3 DNA reads as TGTGCCAGCTCGCGGGGAGGTGGCCCGGGGGGCTACACCTTC. This gives the protein CASSRGGGPGGYTF.

The chain couples TRBV29-1 to TRBJ2-7, with TRBD2 as a possible D gene (6 bases). Trimming removed 3 bases from V and 3 bases from J, with 12 bases in between. CDR1 is SQVTM, CDR2 ANQGSEA, per germline. The CDR3 covers 13 residues. In nucleotides, the CDR3 is TGCAGCGTTGATGGTAGCGGATACTACGAGCAGTACTTC. Its protein product is CSVDGSGYYEQYF.

The V gene is TRBV30, the J gene TRBJ1-2, with TRBD1 matching 10 bases. This CDR3 has 14 amino acids. Germline V lookup: CDR1 GTSNPN, CDR2 SVGIG (reference sequence). With V trimmed by 0 bases and J by 7 bases, 5 bases remained unmatched. In DNA, the CDR3 is TGTGCCTGGAGTGTACCTTGGACAGGGGGTGGCTACACCTTC. As protein: CAWSVPWTGGGYTF.

The rearrangement joins TRBV7-3 to TRBJ2-1; TRBD2 might be the D (6 bases). Germline CDR1 is SGHTA and CDR2 is FQGTGA. The CDR3 contains 14 residues. The germline V and J ends were trimmed by 1 base and 8 bases, with 12 bases remaining between them. CDR3 amino acids: CASSLRVGGHEQFF. The DNA for the CDR3 is TGTGCCAGCAGCTTAAGGGTCGGGGGACATGAGCAGTTCTTC. Full variable domain (rest looked up from reference TRBV7-3 and TRBJ2-1): GAGVSQTPSNKVTEKGKYVELRCDPISGHTALYWYRQSLGQGPEFLIYFQGTGAADDSGLPNDRFFAVRPEGSVSTLKIQRTERGDSAVYLCASSLRVGGHEQFFGPGTRLTVL.

The chain has TRBV11-3 and TRBJ1-1; 9 bases fit TRBD1. The CDR3 loop spans 14 amino acids. Trimming cost V 5 bases and J 4 bases; bases outside gene matches: 5. From germline, CDR1 is SGHNT and CDR2 YENEEA. The CDR3 bases are TGTGCCAGCAGCAAGGGACAGGGTGGCACTGAAGCTTTCTTT. Encoded protein: CASSKGQGGTEAFF.

This chain connects TRBV5-5 to TRBJ2-2; D remains unclear. The V and J ends lost 3 bases and 4 bases respectively, with 7 bases between them. This CDR3 has 13 amino acids. CDR1 is SGHKS and CDR2 is YYEKEE in the germline V gene (reference sequence). The CDR3 nucleotides read TGTGCCAGCAGCTCGACATTCACCGGGGAGCTGTTTTTT. Its protein is CASSSTFTGELFF.

The V and J genes are TRBV14 and TRBJ2-3, with TRBD2 as a possible D gene (6 bases). The V gene's germline CDR1 is SGHDN and CDR2 FVKESK. V shed 3 bases and J shed 6 bases, with 10 bases lying between them. The CDR3 has 13 residues. This chain's CDR3 is CASSQGGADTQYF. DNA of the CDR3: TGTGCCAGCAGCCAGGGCGGGGCGGATACGCAGTATTTT.

This chain joins TRBV7-2 and TRBJ1-2; 7 bases line up with TRBD1. CDR1 SGHTA and CDR2 FQGNSA come from the germline V gene. The V gene end was trimmed by 6 bases and the J gene end by 4 bases; junction bases not matched to a gene: 5. The CDR3 runs to 13 residues. CDR3 loop: CASSSDRVYGYTF. DNA for the CDR3: TGTGCCAGCAGTTCCGACAGGGTCTATGGCTACACCTTC. Looking up the rest from reference TRBV7-2 and TRBJ1-2 gives the full variable domain: GAGVSQSPSNKVTEKGKDVELRCDPISGHTALYWYRQSLGQGLEFLIYFQGNSAPDKSGLPSDRFSAERTGGSVSTLTIQRTQQEDSAVYLCASSSDRVYGYTFGSGTRLTVV.

CDR3 residues: CASSYPFGGGSTDTQYF. CDR3 nucleotides: TGTGCCAGCAGCTACCCCTTCGGGGGGGGCAGCACAGATACGCAGTATTTT. V is TRBV5-4 and J is TRBJ2-3; 8 nucleotides line up with TRBD2. V gave up 3 bases and J gave up 0 bases; unmatched junction bases: 9. Germline CDR1 SGHNT, CDR2 YYREEE (reference sequence). The CDR3 totals 17 residues.

The table lists this clone with a few counts. CDR3 DNA sequence: TGTGCCAGCAGTACCCAGGGAAATTCACCCCTCCACTTT. It codes for CASSTQGNSPLHF. V and J are TRBV2 and TRBJ1-6, with D tentatively TRBD1 (5 bases). Trimming took 5 bases from V and 7 from J, leaving 9 bases between them. This CDR3 is 13 amino acids long. Per germline, CDR1 SNHLY and CDR2 FYNNEI.

The CDR3 nucleotides are TGTGCCAGCAGCTTGGGAGGGGGTTACGAGCAGTACTTC. Protein sequence: CASSLGGGYEQYF. The rearrangement links TRBV5-6 to TRBJ2-7, with a tentative D call TRBD1 (6 bases). This CDR3 contains 13 residues. The germline V and J ends were trimmed by 0 bases and 4 bases, with 8 bases remaining between them. Germline loops: CDR1 SGHDT, CDR2 YYEEEE.

V is TRBV5-1 and J is TRBJ1-5, with a weak D call TRBD1 (5 bases). V gave up 5 bases and J gave up 7 bases, with 16 bases separating them. Germline lookup yields CDR1 SGHRS and CDR2 YFSETQ. The length of the CDR3 is 14 residues. DNA of the CDR3: TGCGCCAGCAGGGTAGACAGCGCGGGGCAGCCCCAGCATTTT. This translates into CASRVDSAGQPQHF.

The rearrangement links TRBV4-1 to TRBJ1-6; tentative D call: TRBD1 (6 bases). V lost 3 bases and J lost 8, with 14 bases in between. The CDR3 length is 15 residues. Germline-derived CDR1 and CDR2 are MGHRA and YSYEKL. CDR3 DNA: TGCGCCAGCAGCCAGATAGACAGGTCTGATTCACCCCTCCACTTT. Its translation is CASSQIDRSDSPLHF.

The V call is TRBV19, the J call TRBJ2-1, with 12 bases fitting TRBD2. The V gene's germline CDR1 is LNHDA and CDR2 SQIVND (reference sequence). The CDR3 totals 14 residues. The V segment lost 4 bases and the J segment 8 bases; nucleotides outside the gene matches: 3. The CDR3 DNA follows: TGTGCCAGTAGTACTAGCGGGGGGGCCGATGAGCAGTTCTTC. The encoded protein is CASSTSGGADEQFF.

This clone was observed a handful of times. CDR3 bases: TGTGCCAGCAGCATAAGACAGGGTAGCCCACCCCTCCACTTT. Translation gives CASSIRQGSPPLHF. This chain links TRBV11-2 with TRBJ1-6, with 7 bases matching TRBD1. Germline values: CDR1 SGHAT, CDR2 FQNNGV. This CDR3 spans 14 amino acids. The trim removed 5 bases at V and 11 bases at J, leaving 9 bases unmatched.

This chain uses TRBV3-1 (or the pseudogene TRBV3-2) with TRBJ1-1; unclear D gene. The CDR3 is 15 residues long. CDR1 is LGHDT and CDR2 is YNNKEL in the germline V gene (reference sequence). V was trimmed by 0 bases and J by 0 bases, leaving 8 bases between them. CDR3 in DNA: TGTGCCAGCAGCCAAGAAGAGCGGGTGAACACTGAAGCTTTCTTT. Translation gives CASSQEERVNTEAFF.

The chain carries TRBV28 and TRBJ2-1, with D tentatively TRBD1 (6 bases). Trimming removed 7 bases at V and 8 bases at J, with 15 bases between. The CDR3 extends over 13 amino acids. Per germline, CDR1 MDHEN and CDR2 SYDVKM. CDR3 protein: CASTSRGLDEQFF. CDR3 nucleotide sequence: TGTGCCAGCACTTCCAGGGGATTGGATGAGCAGTTCTTC.